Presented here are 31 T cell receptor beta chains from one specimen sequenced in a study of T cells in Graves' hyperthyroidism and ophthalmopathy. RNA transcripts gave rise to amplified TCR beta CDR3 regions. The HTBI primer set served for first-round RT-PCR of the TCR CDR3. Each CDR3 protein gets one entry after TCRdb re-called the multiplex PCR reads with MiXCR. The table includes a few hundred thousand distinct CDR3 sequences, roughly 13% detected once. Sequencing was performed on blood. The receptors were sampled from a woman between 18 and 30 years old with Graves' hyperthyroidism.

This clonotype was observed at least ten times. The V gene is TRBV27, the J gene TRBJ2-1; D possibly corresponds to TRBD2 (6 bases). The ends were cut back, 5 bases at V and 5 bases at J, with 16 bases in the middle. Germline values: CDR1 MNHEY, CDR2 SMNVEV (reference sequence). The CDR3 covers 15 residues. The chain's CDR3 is CASSPYGGKNNEQFF. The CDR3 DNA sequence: TGTGCCAGCAGTCCCTACGGCGGGAAGAACAATGAGCAGTTCTTC.

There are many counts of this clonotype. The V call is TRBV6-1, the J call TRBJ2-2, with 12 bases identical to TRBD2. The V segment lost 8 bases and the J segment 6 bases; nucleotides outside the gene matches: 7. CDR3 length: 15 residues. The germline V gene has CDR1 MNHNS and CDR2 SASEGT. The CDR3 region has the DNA TGTGCCAGCGGGTTGACTAGCGGGAGTTCCGGGGAGCTGTTTTTT. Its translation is CASGLTSGSSGELFF.

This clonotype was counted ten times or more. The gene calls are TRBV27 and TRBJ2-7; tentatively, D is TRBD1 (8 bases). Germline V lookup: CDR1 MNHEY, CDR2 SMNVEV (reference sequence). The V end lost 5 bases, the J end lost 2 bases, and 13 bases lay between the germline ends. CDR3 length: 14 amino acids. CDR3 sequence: CASSLTGGAYEQYF. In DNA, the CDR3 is TGTGCCAGCAGTCTCACAGGGGGGGCCTACGAGCAGTACTTC.

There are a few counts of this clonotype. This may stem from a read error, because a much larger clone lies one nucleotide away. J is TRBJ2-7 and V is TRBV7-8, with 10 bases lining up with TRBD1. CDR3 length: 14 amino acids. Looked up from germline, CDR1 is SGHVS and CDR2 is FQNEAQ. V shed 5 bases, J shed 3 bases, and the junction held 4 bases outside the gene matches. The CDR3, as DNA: TGTGCCAGCAGCCAGACAGGGGGCGTCTACGAGCAGTACTTC. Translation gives CASSQTGGVYEQYF.

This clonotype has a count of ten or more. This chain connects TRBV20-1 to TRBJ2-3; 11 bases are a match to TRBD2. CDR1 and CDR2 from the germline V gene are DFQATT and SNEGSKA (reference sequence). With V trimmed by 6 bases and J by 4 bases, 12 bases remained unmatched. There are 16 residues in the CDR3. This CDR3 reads CSAQPLTSGSSDTQYF. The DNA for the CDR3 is TGCAGTGCGCAGCCCCTAACTAGCGGGAGTTCAGATACGCAGTATTTT.

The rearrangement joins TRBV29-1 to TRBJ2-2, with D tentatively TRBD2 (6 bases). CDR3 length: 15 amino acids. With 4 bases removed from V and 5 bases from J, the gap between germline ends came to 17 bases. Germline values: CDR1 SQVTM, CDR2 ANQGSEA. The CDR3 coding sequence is TGCAGCGTTGGCGGGGTATTGGGAAAAACCGGGGAGCTGTTTTTT. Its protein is CSVGGVLGKTGELFF.

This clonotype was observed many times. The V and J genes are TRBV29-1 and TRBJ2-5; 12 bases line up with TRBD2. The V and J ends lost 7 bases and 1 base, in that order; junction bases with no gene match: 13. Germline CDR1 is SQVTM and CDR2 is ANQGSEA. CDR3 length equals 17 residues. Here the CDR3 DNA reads TGCAGCGCTGCTTCCCCAAGACTAGCGGGAGCCCAAGAGACCCAGTACTTC. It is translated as CSAASPRLAGAQETQYF.

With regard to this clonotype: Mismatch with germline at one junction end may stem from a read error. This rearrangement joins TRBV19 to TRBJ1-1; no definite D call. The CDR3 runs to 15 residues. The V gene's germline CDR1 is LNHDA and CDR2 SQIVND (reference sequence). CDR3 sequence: CASSFSMLTNTVAFF. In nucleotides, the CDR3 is TGTGCCAGTAGTTTTTCGATGCTAACGAACACTGTAGCTTTCTTT.

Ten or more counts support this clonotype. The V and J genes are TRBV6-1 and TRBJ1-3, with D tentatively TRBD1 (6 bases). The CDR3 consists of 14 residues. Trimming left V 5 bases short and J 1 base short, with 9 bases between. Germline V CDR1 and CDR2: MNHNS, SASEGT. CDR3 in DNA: TGTGCCAGCAGTAGGGGGTTTTCTGGAAACACCATATATTTT. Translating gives CASSRGFSGNTIYF.

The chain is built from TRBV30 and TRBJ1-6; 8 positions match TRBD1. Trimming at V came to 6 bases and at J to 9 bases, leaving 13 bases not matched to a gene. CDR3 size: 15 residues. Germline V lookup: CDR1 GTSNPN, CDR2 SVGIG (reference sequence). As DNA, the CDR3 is TGTGCCTGTACCCCGCCGACAGGGGAAGGTTCACCCCTCCACTTT. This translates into CACTPPTGEGSPLHF.

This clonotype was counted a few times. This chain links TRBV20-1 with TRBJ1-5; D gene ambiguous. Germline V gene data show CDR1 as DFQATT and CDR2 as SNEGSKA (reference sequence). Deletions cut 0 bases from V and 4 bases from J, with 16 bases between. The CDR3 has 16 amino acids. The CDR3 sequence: CSARDYPGALNQPQHF. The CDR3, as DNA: TGCAGTGCTAGAGACTATCCGGGCGCCCTTAATCAGCCCCAGCATTTT.

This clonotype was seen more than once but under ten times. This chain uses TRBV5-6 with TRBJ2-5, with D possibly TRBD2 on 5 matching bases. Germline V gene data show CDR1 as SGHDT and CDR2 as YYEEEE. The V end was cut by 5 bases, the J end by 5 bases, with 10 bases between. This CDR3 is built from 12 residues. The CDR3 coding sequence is TGTGCCAGCAGTCCAGCGGACGAGACCCAGTACTTC. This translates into CASSPADETQYF.

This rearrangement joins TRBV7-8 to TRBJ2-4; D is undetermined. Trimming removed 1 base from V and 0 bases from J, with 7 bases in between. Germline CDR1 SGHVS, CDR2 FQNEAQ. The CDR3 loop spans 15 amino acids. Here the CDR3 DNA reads TGTGCCAGCAGCTTAGGACCACTAGCCAAAAACATTCAGTACTTC. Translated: CASSLGPLAKNIQYF.

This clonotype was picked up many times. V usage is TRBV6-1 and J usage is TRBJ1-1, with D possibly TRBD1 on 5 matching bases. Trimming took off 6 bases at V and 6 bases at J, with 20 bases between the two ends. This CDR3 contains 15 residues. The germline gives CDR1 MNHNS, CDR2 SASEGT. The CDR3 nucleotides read TGTGCCAGCAGCCACGGTAGGGGAAGGATAGCTGAAGCTTTCTTT. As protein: CASSHGRGRIAEAFF.

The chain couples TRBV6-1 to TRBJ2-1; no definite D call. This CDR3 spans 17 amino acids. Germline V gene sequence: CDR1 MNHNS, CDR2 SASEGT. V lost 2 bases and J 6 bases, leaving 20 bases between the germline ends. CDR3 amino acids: CASSETLQRITPNEQFF. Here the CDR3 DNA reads TGTGCCAGCAGTGAAACCCTCCAGCGAATCACCCCCAATGAGCAGTTCTTC.

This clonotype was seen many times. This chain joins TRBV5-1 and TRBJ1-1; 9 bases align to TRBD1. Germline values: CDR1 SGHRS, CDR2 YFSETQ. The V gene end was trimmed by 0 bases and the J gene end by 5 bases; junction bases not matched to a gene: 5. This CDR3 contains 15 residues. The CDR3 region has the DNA TGCGCCAGCAGCTTGGGCGGGACAGGGAAAACTGAAGCTTTCTTT. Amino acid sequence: CASSLGGTGKTEAFF. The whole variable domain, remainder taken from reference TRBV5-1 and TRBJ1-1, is KAGVTQTPRYLIKTRGQQVTLSCSPISGHRSVSWYQQTPGQGLQFLFEYFSETQRNKGNFPGRFSGRQFSNSRSEMNVSTLELGDSALYLCASSLGGTGKTEAFFGQGTRLTVV.

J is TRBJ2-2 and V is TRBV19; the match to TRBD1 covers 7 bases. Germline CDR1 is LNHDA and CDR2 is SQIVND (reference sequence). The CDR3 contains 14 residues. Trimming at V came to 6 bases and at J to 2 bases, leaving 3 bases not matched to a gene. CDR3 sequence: CASSAGGNTGELFF. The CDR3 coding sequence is TGTGCCAGTAGCGCAGGGGGAAACACCGGGGAGCTGTTTTTT.

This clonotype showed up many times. The CDR3 region is CAWSGQGADNSPLHF. The CDR3 nucleotides read TGTGCCTGGAGCGGACAGGGGGCGGATAATTCACCCCTCCACTTT. The rearrangement links TRBV30 to TRBJ1-6; TRBD1 matches at 11 bases. The CDR3 consists of 15 residues. J gave up 5 bases and V 3 bases, and 3 bases lay outside the gene matches. Germline values: CDR1 GTSNPN, CDR2 SVGIG (reference sequence).

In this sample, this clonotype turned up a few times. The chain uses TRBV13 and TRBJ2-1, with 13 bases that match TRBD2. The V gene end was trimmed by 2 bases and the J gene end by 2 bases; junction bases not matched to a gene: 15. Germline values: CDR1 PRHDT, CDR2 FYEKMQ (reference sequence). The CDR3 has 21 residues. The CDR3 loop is CASSLSGWTSGSSITYNEQFF. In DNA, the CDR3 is TGTGCCAGCAGCTTATCAGGGTGGACTAGCGGGAGTTCGATAACCTACAATGAGCAGTTCTTC.

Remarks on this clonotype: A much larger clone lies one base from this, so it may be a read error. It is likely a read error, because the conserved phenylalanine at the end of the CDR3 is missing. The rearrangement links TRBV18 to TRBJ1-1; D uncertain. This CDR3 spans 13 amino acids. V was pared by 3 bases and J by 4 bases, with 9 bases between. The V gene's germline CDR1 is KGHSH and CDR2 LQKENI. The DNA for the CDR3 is TGTGCCAGCTCACCGGCGGGAAGCACTGAAGCTTTCCTT. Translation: CASSPAGSTEAFL.

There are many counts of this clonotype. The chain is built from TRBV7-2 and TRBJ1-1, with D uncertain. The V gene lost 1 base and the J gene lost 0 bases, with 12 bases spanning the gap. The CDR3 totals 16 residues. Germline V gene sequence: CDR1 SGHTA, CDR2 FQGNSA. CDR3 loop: CASSLGPRILNTEAFF. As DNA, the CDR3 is TGTGCCAGCAGCTTAGGACCGCGAATTTTGAACACTGAAGCTTTCTTT.

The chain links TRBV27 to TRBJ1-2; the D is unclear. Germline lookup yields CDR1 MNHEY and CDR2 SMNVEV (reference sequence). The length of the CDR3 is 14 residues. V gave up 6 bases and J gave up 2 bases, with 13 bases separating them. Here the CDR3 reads CASRPAGSNYGYTF. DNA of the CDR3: TGTGCCAGCAGACCCGCCGGGTCAAACTATGGCTACACCTTC.

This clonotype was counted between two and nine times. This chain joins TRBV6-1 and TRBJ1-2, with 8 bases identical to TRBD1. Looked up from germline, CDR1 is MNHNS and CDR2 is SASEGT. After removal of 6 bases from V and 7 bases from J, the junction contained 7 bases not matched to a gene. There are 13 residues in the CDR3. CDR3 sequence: CASRGRGLGGYTF. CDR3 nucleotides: TGTGCCAGCAGAGGCAGGGGGCTGGGTGGCTACACCTTC.

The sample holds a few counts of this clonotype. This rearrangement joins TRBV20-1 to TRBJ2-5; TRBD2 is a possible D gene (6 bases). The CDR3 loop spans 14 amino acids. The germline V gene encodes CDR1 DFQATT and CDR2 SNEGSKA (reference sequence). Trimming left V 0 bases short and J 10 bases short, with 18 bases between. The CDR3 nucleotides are TGCAGTGCTAGAGATGGTGGGAGCGGGCTCAACCAGTACTTC. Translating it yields CSARDGGSGLNQYF.

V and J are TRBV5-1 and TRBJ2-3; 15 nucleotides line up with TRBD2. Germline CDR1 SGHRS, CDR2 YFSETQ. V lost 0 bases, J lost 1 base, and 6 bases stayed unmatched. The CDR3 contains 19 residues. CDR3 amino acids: CASSLEGTSGRRGTDTQYF. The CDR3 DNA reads TGCGCCAGCAGCTTGGAAGGGACTAGCGGGAGGAGGGGCACAGATACGCAGTATTTT.

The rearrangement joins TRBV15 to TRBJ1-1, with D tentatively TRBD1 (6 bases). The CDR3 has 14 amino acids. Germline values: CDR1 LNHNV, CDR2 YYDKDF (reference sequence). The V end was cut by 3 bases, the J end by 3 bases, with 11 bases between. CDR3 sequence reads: CATSSYREHTEAFF. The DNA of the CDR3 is TGTGCCACCAGCAGTTACAGGGAGCACACTGAAGCTTTCTTT.

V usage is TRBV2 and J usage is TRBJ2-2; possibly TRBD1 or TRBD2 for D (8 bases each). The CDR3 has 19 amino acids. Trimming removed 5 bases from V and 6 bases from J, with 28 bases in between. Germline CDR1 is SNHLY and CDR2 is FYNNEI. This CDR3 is CASSLQGARLAGVAGELFF. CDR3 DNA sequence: TGTGCCAGCAGTCTCCAGGGGGCGCGTCTAGCGGGTGTCGCCGGGGAGCTGTTTTTT. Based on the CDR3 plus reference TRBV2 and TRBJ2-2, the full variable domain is EPEVTQTPSHQVTQMGQEVILRCVPISNHLYFYWYRQILGQKVEFLVSFYNNEISEKSEIFDDQFSVERPDGSNFTLKIRSTKLEDSAMYFCASSLQGARLAGVAGELFFGEGSRLTVL.

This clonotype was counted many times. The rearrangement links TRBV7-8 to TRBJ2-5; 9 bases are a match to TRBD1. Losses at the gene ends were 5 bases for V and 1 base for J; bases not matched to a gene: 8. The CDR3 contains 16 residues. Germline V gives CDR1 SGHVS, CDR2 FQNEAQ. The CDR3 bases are TGTGCCAGCAGCCCCCCTGGGACAGGGACCCAAGAGACCCAGTACTTC. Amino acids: CASSPPGTGTQETQYF.

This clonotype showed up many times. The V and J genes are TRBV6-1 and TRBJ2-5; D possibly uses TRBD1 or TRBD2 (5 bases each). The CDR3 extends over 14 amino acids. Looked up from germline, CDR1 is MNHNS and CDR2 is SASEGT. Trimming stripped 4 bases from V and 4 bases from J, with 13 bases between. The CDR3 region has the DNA TGTGCCAGCAGTGCAGGGTCCCGGGGAGAGACCCAGTACTTC. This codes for CASSAGSRGETQYF.

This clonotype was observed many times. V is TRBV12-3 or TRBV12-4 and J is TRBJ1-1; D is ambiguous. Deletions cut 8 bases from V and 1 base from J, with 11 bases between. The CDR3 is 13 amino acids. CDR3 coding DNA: TGTGCCAGCGCCAGGTGGGAGAACACTGAAGCTTTCTTT. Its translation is CASARWENTEAFF.

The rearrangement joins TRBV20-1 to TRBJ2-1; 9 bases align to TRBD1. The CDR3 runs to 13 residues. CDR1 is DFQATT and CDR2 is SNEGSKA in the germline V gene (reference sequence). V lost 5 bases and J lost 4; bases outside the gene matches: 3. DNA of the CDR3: TGCAGTGCTCCGGACAGGGGTTACAATGAGCAGTTCTTC. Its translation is CSAPDRGYNEQFF.